This is a list of T cell receptor beta chains from one sample in a study of cytomegalovirus exposure and HLA in healthy donors. Here immunoSEQ multiplex PCR was the method, and the copy in TCRdb shows in-frame clones only, minus some. The sample lists more than 150,000 clones; about four fifths were seen once. Sequencing input: PBMCs. The source is a man in his forties or fifties in good health and CMV-seronegative. CDR3s include the opening cysteine and the closing phenylalanine or tryptophan. The D gene is left open where the match is weak. Clone size is shown for a subset of rows, as once, few, many or a class of expanded clone.

NA,TRBJ2-3,TRBV7-7,NA,CASGAGGTDTQYF,TGTGCTAGCGGGGCAGGGGGGACAGATACGCAGTATTTT
TRBD1,TRBJ2-5,TRBV9,NA,CASSVDRGETQYF,TGTGCCAGCAGCGTAGACAGGGGTGAGACCCAGTACTTC
NA,TRBJ1-1,TRBV6-5,NA,CASTRGEITEAFF,TGTGCCAGCACCCGGGGGGAGATCACTGAAGCTTTCTTT
TRBD1,TRBJ2-7,TRBV7-2,NA,CASSPGTGSPYEQYF,TGTGCCAGCAGCCCCGGGACAGGCTCCCCCTACGAGCAGTACTTC
NA,TRBJ1-2,TRBV4-1,NA,CASSQVRSGSNYGYTF,TGCGCCAGCAGCCAAGTTAGGTCAGGGTCTAACTATGGCTACACCTTC
NA,TRBJ1-2,TRBV6-1,NA,CASSQGTSDYGYTF,TGTGCCAGCAGTCAGGGGACCTCAGACTATGGCTACACCTTC
NA,TRBJ1-5,TRBV6-5,NA,CASSYTVRANQPQHF,TGTGCCAGCAGTTACACCGTCAGGGCCAATCAGCCCCAGCATTTT
TRBD1,TRBJ1-2,TRBV18,NA,CASSPGQNYGYTF,TGTGCCAGCTCACCGGGACAGAACTATGGCTACACCTTC
NA,TRBJ1-1,TRBV11-3,NA,CASSRQENTEAFF,TGTGCCAGCAGCAGACAGGAGAACACTGAAGCTTTCTTT
TRBD1,TRBJ1-2,TRBV6-6,NA,CASTTGGQGAGGYTF,TGTGCCAGCACCACCGGGGGACAGGGGGCGGGAGGCTACACCTTC
NA,TRBJ2-5,TRBV2,NA,CASSFRTVETQYF,TGTGCCAGCAGTTTCAGGACAGTCGAGACCCAGTACTTC
NA,TRBJ1-1,TRBV18,NA,CASSQLGGAFF,TGTGCCAGCTCCCAGTTGGGAGGGGCTTTCTTT
TRBD1,TRBJ1-1,TRBV18,NA,CASSSQGVNTEAFF,TGTGCCAGCTCATCACAGGGGGTTAACACTGAAGCTTTCTTT
TRBD1,TRBJ1-5,TRBV30,NA,CAWSVPGGHQPQHF,TGTGCCTGGAGTGTACCAGGGGGCCATCAGCCCCAGCATTTT
TRBD1,TRBJ1-4,TRBV5-1,NA,CASSSGQGASRGEKLFF,TGCGCCAGCAGCTCGGGACAGGGGGCGAGTCGTGGGGAAAAACTGTTTTTT
NA,TRBJ2-7,TRBV30,NA,CAWSVSGAGEQYF,TGTGCCTGGAGTGTTTCGGGAGCGGGCGAGCAGTACTTC
TRBD2,TRBJ2-1,TRBV7-9,NA,CASSLARTSAEQFF,TGTGCCAGCAGCTTAGCCCGGACTAGCGCGGAGCAGTTCTTC
TRBD1,TRBJ2-2,TRBV7-3,NA,CASSLTSDRGRSGELFF,TGTGCCAGCAGCTTAACCTCGGACAGGGGGCGTTCCGGGGAGCTGTTTTTT
NA,TRBJ1-2,TRBV5-1,NA,CASSLSEPIDGYTF,TGCGCCAGCAGCTTGTCCGAACCTATAGATGGCTACACCTTC
NA,TRBJ2-7,TRBV4-2,NA,CASSRPGTSYEQYF,TGTGCCAGCAGCCGCCCGGGAACCTCCTACGAGCAGTACTTC
NA,TRBJ2-3,TRBV11-3,NA,CASSSNSVDTQYF,TGTGCCAGCAGCTCCAATAGCGTTGATACGCAGTATTTT
NA,TRBJ1-4,TRBV4-3,few,CASSQEGRARTNEKLFF,TGCGCCAGCAGCCAAGAGGGCAGGGCCAGAACTAATGAAAAACTGTTTTTT
TRBD1,TRBJ2-7,TRBV15,few,CATSRKQGFNEQYF,TGTGCCACCAGCAGGAAACAGGGGTTCAACGAGCAGTACTTC
TRBD1,TRBJ2-7,TRBV5-1,NA,CASSFEDRGAEQYF,TGCGCCAGCAGCTTCGAGGACAGGGGGGCCGAGCAGTACTTC
NA,TRBJ2-1,TRBV9,NA,CASSVEGGSLNEQFF,TGTGCCAGCAGCGTAGAGGGGGGGTCGCTAAATGAGCAGTTCTTC
TRBD2,TRBJ2-3,TRBV6-5,NA,CASKLLAPTDTQYF,TGTGCCAGCAAACTACTAGCGCCCACAGATACGCAGTATTTT